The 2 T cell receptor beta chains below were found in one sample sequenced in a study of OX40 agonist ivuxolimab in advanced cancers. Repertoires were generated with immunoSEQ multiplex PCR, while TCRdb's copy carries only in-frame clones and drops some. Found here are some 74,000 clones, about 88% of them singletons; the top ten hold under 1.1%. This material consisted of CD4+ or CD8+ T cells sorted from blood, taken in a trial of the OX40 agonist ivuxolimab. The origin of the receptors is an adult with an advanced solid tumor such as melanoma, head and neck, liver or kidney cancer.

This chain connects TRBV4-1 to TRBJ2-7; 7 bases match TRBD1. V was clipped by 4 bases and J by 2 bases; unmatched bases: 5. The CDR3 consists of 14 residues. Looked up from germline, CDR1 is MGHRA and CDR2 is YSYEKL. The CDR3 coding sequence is TGCGCCAGCAGCCTCTCGACAGGGACCTACGAGCAGTACTTC. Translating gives CASSLSTGTYEQYF.

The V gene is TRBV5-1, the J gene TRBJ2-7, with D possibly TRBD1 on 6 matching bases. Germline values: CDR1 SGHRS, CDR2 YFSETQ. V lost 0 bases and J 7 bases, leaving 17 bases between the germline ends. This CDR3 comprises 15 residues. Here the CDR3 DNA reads TGCGCCAGCAGCTTGGCCGACAGGACCCTCGGTGAGCAGTACTTC. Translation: CASSLADRTLGEQYF. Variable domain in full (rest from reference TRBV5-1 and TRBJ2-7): KAGVTQTPRYLIKTRGQQVTLSCSPISGHRSVSWYQQTPGQGLQFLFEYFSETQRNKGNFPGRFSGRQFSNSRSEMNVSTLELGDSALYLCASSLADRTLGEQYFGPGTRLTVT.